Below are 30 T cell receptor beta chains sequenced from a single sample in a study of tumor and adjacent non-tumor tissue in lung cancer (dated by TCRdb to 2016 to 2018). Libraries were built with multiplex PCR. These reads were obtained on an Illumina HiSeq 2500. TCRbeta libraries were constructed through three rounds of nested PCR with primers (Table S4) according to protocols modified from ARM-PCR. TCRdb itself trimmed the public reads at Q25 with fastp, ran MiXCR and retained productive beta chains. Rows merge per CDR3 protein into single entries with the most common DNA and genes. The sample table holds under 250,000 distinct CDR3 sequences, of which around 70% were seen once. The ten largest account for around 27% of the sample. RNA was isolated from bulk, unsorted tissue, and RNA quality was assessed with a NanoDrop ND-1000 and an Agilent 2100. The sample was lung tumor tissue. These TCRs come from a man aged 55 to 69 with non-small cell lung cancer.

This clonotype was counted a few times. The rearrangement links TRBV20-1 to TRBJ2-3; TRBD2 agrees at 7 bases. CDR1 and CDR2 (germline): DFQATT, SNEGSKA (reference sequence). CDR3 length equals 11 residues. The V segment lost 5 bases and the J segment 7 bases; nucleotides outside the gene matches: 3. The CDR3 DNA sequence: TGCAGTGCTCGGCGGGAGAATACGCAGTATTTT. Translating it yields CSARRENTQYF.

This clonotype was seen a single time. The chain links TRBV14 to TRBJ1-5, with TRBD1 identical over 10 bases. Losses at the gene ends were 2 bases for V and 10 bases for J; bases not matched to a gene: 5. The germline V gene has CDR1 SGHDN and CDR2 FVKESK. This CDR3 contains 14 residues. The CDR3 nucleotides read TGTGCCAGCAGCCAATCGGGACAGGGGCTACCCCAGCATTTT. As protein: CASSQSGQGLPQHF.

This chain links TRBV20-1 with TRBJ2-5, with 9 bases identical to TRBD2. J was trimmed by 10 bases and V by 3 bases; bases with no gene match: 6. The CDR3 sequence is 12 residues long. Germline CDR1 is DFQATT and CDR2 is SNEGSKA (reference sequence). CDR3 nucleotides: TGCAGTGCTAGCGGGCGGGGGGGGGTCCAGTACTTC. This translates into CSASGRGGVQYF.

Remarks on this clonotype: An end of the junction does not agree with germline; a read error may underlie this. The V and J genes are TRBV11-2 and TRBJ2-6, with TRBD1 matching 7 bases. The CDR3 length is 19 residues. Per the germline V gene, CDR1 is SGHAT and CDR2 is FQNNGV. For the CDR3, the DNA is TGTGCCAGCAGCATAGTTCCAAAGGACAGGCCCTATGGGGCCAACGTCCCGACTTTC. It is translated as CASSIVPKDRPYGANVPTF.

In the case of this clonotype: One end of the junction fails to match germline, which may point to a read error. The chain employs TRBV20-1 and TRBJ2-3; D unclear. The V gene's germline CDR1 is DFQATT and CDR2 SNEGSKA (reference sequence). There are 11 residues in the CDR3. The CDR3 nucleotides read TGCAGTCCCTCTAGTGTAGATACACAGTATTTT. It specifies CSPSSVDTQYF.

This clonotype has just a few counts. V usage is TRBV7-9 and J usage is TRBJ2-7; 11 nucleotides line up with TRBD2. V was clipped by 5 bases and J by 5 bases; unmatched bases: 11. CDR1 and CDR2 (germline): SEHNR, FQNEAQ (reference sequence). The CDR3 totals 16 residues. The CDR3 sequence: CASSRGLAGTSDEQYF. The CDR3 DNA reads as TGTGCCAGCAGCCGCGGACTAGCGGGTACATCGGACGAGCAGTACTTC.

Regarding this clonotype: A much bigger clone sits one base away, suggesting this may be a read error. This CDR3 is CASRATGMNTEAFF. DNA for the CDR3: TGTGCCAGCAGGGCCACAGGGATGAACACTGAAGCTTTCTTT. The J gene is TRBJ1-1, the V gene TRBV6-1; a weak D match, TRBD1 (6 bases). Trimming took off 6 bases at V and 0 bases at J, with 11 bases between the two ends. Germline CDR1 MNHNS, CDR2 SASEGT. There are 14 residues in the CDR3.

This clonotype occurred once. The junction shows a germline mismatch at one end, possibly a read error. The J gene is TRBJ1-2, the V gene TRBV28; D may be TRBD1 (5 bases). The CDR3 runs to 15 residues. Germline lookup yields CDR1 MDHEN and CDR2 SYDVKM. The CDR3 region is CASEGAAGTNYDYTF. The CDR3 nucleotides are TGTGCCAGCGAAGGGGCAGCAGGGACTAACTATGACTACACCTTC.

This chain uses TRBV6-1 with TRBJ1-2, with D maybe TRBD1 (5 bases). Trimming took 0 bases from V and 10 from J, leaving 9 bases between them. The CDR3 length is 12 residues. Germline V gives CDR1 MNHNS, CDR2 SASEGT. CDR3: CASSEAGDVYTF. The CDR3 region has the DNA TGTGCCAGCAGTGAAGCAGGGGACGTCTACACCTTC.

At least ten counts were recorded for this clonotype. The rearrangement joins TRBV20-1 to TRBJ2-7, with 11 bases that match TRBD2. V dropped 6 bases and J dropped 6; count of bases not matched to a gene: 13. Looked up from germline, CDR1 is DFQATT and CDR2 is SNEGSKA (reference sequence). CDR3 size: 15 residues. Here the CDR3 reads CSATDILAGVFEQYF. The CDR3 DNA is TGCAGTGCCACGGATATACTAGCGGGAGTATTCGAGCAGTACTTC.

This rearrangement joins TRBV7-8 to TRBJ1-1, with D tentatively TRBD1 (6 bases). V lost 1 base and J lost 1, with 7 bases in between. The CDR3 has 14 amino acids. CDR1 is SGHVS, CDR2 FQNEAQ, per germline. The CDR3 sequence is CASSLVGGNTEAFF. CDR3 nucleotide sequence: TGTGCCAGCAGCTTAGTAGGGGGGAACACTGAAGCTTTCTTT.

Note on this clonotype: Relative to the germline gene, one junction end is altered; a read error may explain this. The CDR3 region has the DNA TGCAGTGTTAGTGGGCGGGCGGGGGGCACCTACAATGAGAAGTTCTTC. It codes for CSVSGRAGGTYNEKFF. The J gene is TRBJ2-1, the V gene TRBV20-1, with 8 bases that match TRBD2. The CDR3 loop spans 16 amino acids. Germline CDR1 reads DFQATT; CDR2 reads SNEGSKA (reference sequence).

To note about this clonotype: The junction departs from the called germline gene at one end, perhaps through a read error. V gene TRBV11-2 combines with J gene TRBJ2-6; 11 bases are shared with TRBD2. From germline, CDR1 is SGHAT and CDR2 FQNNGV. The CDR3 runs to 18 residues. CDR3 loop: CASSSTSGGATGANVLTF. DNA for the CDR3: TGTGCCAGCAGTTCAACTAGCGGGGGAGCCACTGGAGCCAACGTTCTGACTTTC.

Turning to this clonotype: The junction does not match germline at one end; this may be a read error. This chain links TRBV11-2 with TRBJ1-1; D might be TRBD1 (5 bases). The length of the CDR3 is 14 residues. Germline V gene data show CDR1 as SGHAT and CDR2 as FQNNGV. The CDR3 DNA follows: TGTGCTAGCAGCTTAGTCGTGAGGGGCACTGAAGCTCTCTTT. It encodes CASSLVVRGTEALF.

This clonotype has a handful of counts. This chain links TRBV20-1 with TRBJ2-3, with TRBD2 identical over 11 bases. Germline V gives CDR1 DFQATT, CDR2 SNEGSKA (reference sequence). The CDR3 has 14 amino acids. Trimming took 3 bases from V and 1 from J; bases not matched to a gene: 0. CDR3 loop: CSARGLAGTDTQYF. Here the CDR3 DNA reads TGCAGTGCTAGGGGACTAGCGGGCACAGATACGCAGTATTTT.

Worth noting for this clonotype: The junction and the germline gene differ at one end; a read error may be behind it. The DNA of the CDR3 is TGTGCCAGCAACTTAGCGTTTACAGGGAATCGTCCGCGGTATTTT. Its protein is CASNLAFTGNRPRYF. The V gene is TRBV11-1, the J gene TRBJ2-3; D may be TRBD1 (6 bases). CDR1 and CDR2 from the germline V gene are SGHAT and FQDESV (reference sequence). The CDR3 consists of 15 residues.

Details on this clonotype: At one end, the junction sequence differs from germline, possibly due to a read error. This sequence joins TRBV4-2 and TRBJ1-2; TRBD1 might be the D (6 bases). This CDR3 is 15 amino acids long. Germline-derived CDR1 and CDR2 are LGHNA and YNFKEQ. The CDR3 is CASSQDSGGVGGYTF. The CDR3 region has the DNA TGTGCCAGCAGCCAAGATTCGGGGGGCGTCGGAGGCTACACCTTT.

The chain combines TRBV4-2 with TRBJ1-5; 9 bases match TRBD1. The CDR3 totals 15 residues. Germline-derived CDR1 and CDR2 are LGHNA and YNFKEQ. The junction had 5 bases not matched to a gene; V was cut back by 1 base and J by 7 bases. CDR3 bases: TGTGCCAGCAGCCAAGCTGGGACAGGGCGCCAGCCCCAGCATTTT. Protein product: CASSQAGTGRQPQHF.

Worth noting for this clonotype: Germline and junction disagree at one end, which may indicate a read error. The gene calls are TRBV11-3 and TRBJ2-5; unclear D gene. The CDR3 spans 14 residues. Germline V gene lookup returns CDR1 SGHNT and CDR2 YENEEA. Here the CDR3 reads CASSLFLDQETKYF. The DNA for the CDR3 is TGCGCCAGCAGCTTATTCCTAGACCAAGAGACCAAGTACTTC.

This clonotype occurred once. Since a much larger clone is just one base distant, this may be a read error. The V and J genes are TRBV20-1 and TRBJ2-1; either TRBD1 or TRBD2 may supply D (5 bases each). CDR1 and CDR2 (germline): DFQATT, SNEGSKA (reference sequence). This CDR3 comprises 14 residues. V lost 6 bases to trimming and J lost 1 base, with 13 bases between them. The CDR3 loop reads CSANQWGSYNEQFF. In DNA, the CDR3 is TGCAGTGCCAATCAGTGGGGGTCCTACAATGAGCAGTTCTTC.

Concerning this clonotype itself: At one of its ends the junction is not consistent with the germline gene, which may arise from a read error. The rearrangement joins TRBV20-1 to TRBJ1-1, with D unclear. This CDR3 comprises 12 residues. Germline assignment: CDR1 DFQATT and CDR2 SNEGSKA (reference sequence). The CDR3 reads CSTRDPTTKAFF. DNA for the CDR3: TGCAGTACTAGAGATCCCACCACTAAAGCTTTCTTT.

Regarding this clonotype: This is likely a read error, given that the CDR3 carries no conserved phenylalanine or tryptophan at its end. As DNA, the CDR3 is TGTGCCAGCACGGGACAGGGGGCTTTACCTCTCCACTTA. It is translated as CASTGQGALPLHL. This chain links TRBV6-2 or TRBV6-3 with TRBJ1-6, with 12 bases that match TRBD1. The V gene's germline CDR1 is MNHEY and CDR2 SVGEGT. This CDR3 region has 13 residues. The ends lost 7 bases at V and 16 bases at J; junction bases unmatched: 8.

The chain combines TRBV11-2 with TRBJ1-6; D uncertain. V dropped 0 bases and J dropped 10 bases, with 13 bases sitting between them. The CDR3 is 15 amino acids. CDR1 and CDR2 from the germline V gene are SGHAT and FQNNGV. CDR3 DNA sequence: TGTGCCAGCAGCTTAGAGGCAGGACTGAAATCACCCCTCCACTTT. Its translation: CASSLEAGLKSPLHF.

The CDR3 sequence: CSAGTGGNAVAFF. CDR3 bases: TGCAGTGCCGGGACAGGCGGTAACGCTGTAGCTTTCTTT. The chain combines TRBV20-1 with TRBJ1-1; 8 positions match TRBD1. This CDR3 region has 13 residues. The V and J ends lost 6 bases and 10 bases, in that order; junction bases with no gene match: 13. Germline assignment: CDR1 DFQATT and CDR2 SNEGSKA (reference sequence).

This clonotype has a handful of counts. Since a much larger clone is just one base distant, this may be a read error. The chain carries TRBV20-1 and TRBJ2-7; 8 positions match TRBD1. Looked up from germline, CDR1 is DFQATT and CDR2 is SNEGSKA (reference sequence). Trimming at V came to 3 bases and at J to 3 bases, leaving 4 bases not matched to a gene. This CDR3 is built from 13 residues. CDR3 sequence reads: CSARTGDFYEQYF. DNA for the CDR3: TGCAGTGCTAGGACAGGGGACTTCTACGAGCAGTACTTC.

This clonotype has at least ten counts. This sequence joins TRBV29-1 and TRBJ1-2; the D is unclear. Germline CDR1 is SQVTM and CDR2 is ANQGSEA. This CDR3 is 13 amino acids long. The ends were cut back, 0 bases at V and 9 bases at J, with 14 bases in the middle. The CDR3 protein is CSVEDQGGQSYTF. DNA of the CDR3: TGCAGCGTTGAAGATCAAGGAGGTCAGAGCTACACCTTC. Looking up the rest from reference TRBV29-1 and TRBJ1-2 gives the full variable domain: SAVISQKPSRDICQRGTSLTIQCQVDSQVTMMFWYRQQPGQSLTLIATANQGSEATYESGFVIDKFPISRPNLTFSTLTVSNMSPEDSSIYLCSVEDQGGQSYTFGSGTRLTVV.

Remarks on this clonotype: Germline and junction disagree at one end, which may indicate a read error. This sequence joins TRBV11-2 and TRBJ1-5; the D gene is possibly TRBD1 (5 bases). The CDR3 consists of 15 residues. Germline V gene lookup returns CDR1 SGHAT and CDR2 FQNNGV. The CDR3 nucleotides read TGCGCCAGCGGCCAAGCCCCGAGAGGGGACCAGCCCCAGCATTTT. Its translation: CASGQAPRGDQPQHF.

A word on this clonotype: Compared with germline, one end of the junction differs, possibly owing to a read error. The rearrangement links TRBV20-1 to TRBJ2-7; D unclear. The length of the CDR3 is 13 residues. Germline V CDR1 and CDR2: DFQATT, SNEGSKA (reference sequence). This chain's CDR3 is CTARDLVSYEQYF. In nucleotides, the CDR3 is TGCACTGCTAGAGATTTGGTTTCCTACGAGCAGTACTTC.

This clonotype was detected once. A read error may account for a junction end that differs from germline. The genes are TRBV11-3 and TRBJ2-3; 13 bases are shared with TRBD2. Looked up from germline, CDR1 is SGHNT and CDR2 is YENEEA. This CDR3 spans 16 amino acids. The CDR3 bases are TGTGCCCGCAGCTTACTAGCGGGAGGGCGCACAGATAAGAAGTATTTT. Protein: CARSLLAGGRTDKKYF.

This chain joins TRBV6-1 and TRBJ1-2; no definite D call. Between the trimmed V and J ends, which lost 4 bases and 5 bases, there was a span of 5 bases. Germline V CDR1 and CDR2: MNHNS, SASEGT. The CDR3 length is 11 residues. The CDR3 spells CASSVGYGYTF. The CDR3, as DNA: TGTGCCAGCAGTGTGGGGTATGGCTACACCTTC.